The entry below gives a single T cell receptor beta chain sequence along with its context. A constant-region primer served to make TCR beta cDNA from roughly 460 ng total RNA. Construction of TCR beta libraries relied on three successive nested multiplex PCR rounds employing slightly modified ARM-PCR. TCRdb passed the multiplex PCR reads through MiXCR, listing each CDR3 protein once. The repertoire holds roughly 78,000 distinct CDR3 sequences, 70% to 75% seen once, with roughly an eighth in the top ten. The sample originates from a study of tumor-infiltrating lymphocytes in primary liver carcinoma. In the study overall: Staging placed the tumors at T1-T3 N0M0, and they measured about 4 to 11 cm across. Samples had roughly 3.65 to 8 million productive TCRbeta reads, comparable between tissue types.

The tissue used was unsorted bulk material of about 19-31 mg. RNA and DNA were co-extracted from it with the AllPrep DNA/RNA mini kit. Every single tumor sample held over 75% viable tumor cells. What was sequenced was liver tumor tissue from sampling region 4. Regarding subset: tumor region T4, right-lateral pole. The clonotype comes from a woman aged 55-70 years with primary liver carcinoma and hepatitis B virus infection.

The CDR3 DNA sequence: TGTGCCAGCGGCCCCGGGACAGAGGGCAACTACGAGTATTACTTC. Translation gives CASGPGTEGNYEYYF. The chain joins TRBV11-3 to TRBJ2-7; 7 bases map to TRBD1. CDR1 and CDR2 (germline): SGHNT, YENEEA. J gave up 13 bases and V 8 bases, and 23 bases lay outside the gene matches. The CDR3 contains 15 residues.